The 20 T cell receptor beta chains reported below all come from one sample, sequenced in a study of OX40 agonist ivuxolimab in advanced cancers. The data were produced by immunoSEQ multiplex PCR, yet TCRdb's version contains in-frame clones alone and is incomplete. The sample contains around 94,000 clones, roughly 90% of which appear only once. This specimen consisted of CD4+ or CD8+ T cells sorted from blood, obtained in a trial of the OX40 agonist ivuxolimab. The receptors shown here come from an adult with an advanced solid tumor such as melanoma, head and neck, liver or kidney cancer.

This chain uses TRBV6-6 with TRBJ2-5; TRBD2 matches 13 bases. The germline gives CDR1 MNHNY, CDR2 SVGAGI (reference sequence). CDR3 length: 15 residues. V was pared by 5 bases and J by 3 bases, with 3 bases of the junction left unmatched. The CDR3 sequence is CASSGLAGEKETQYF. The CDR3 coding sequence is TGTGCCAGCAGTGGACTAGCGGGGGAAAAAGAGACCCAGTACTTC.

This sequence joins TRBV5-1 and TRBJ1-1; the D is unclear. CDR3 length equals 14 residues. Trimming removed 1 base from V and 0 bases from J, with 7 bases in between. Germline V lookup: CDR1 SGHRS, CDR2 YFSETQ. The CDR3, as DNA: TGCGCCAGCAGCTTGAAACAGTTGAACACTGAAGCTTTCTTT. This sequence encodes CASSLKQLNTEAFF.

The chain combines TRBV29-1 with TRBJ2-6, with 7 bases identical to TRBD1. Germline CDR1 SQVTM, CDR2 ANQGSEA. The CDR3 contains 15 residues. After removal of 6 bases from V and 0 bases from J, the junction contained 5 bases not matched to a gene. As DNA, the CDR3 is TGCAGCGTCGCAGACAGGGACTCTGGGGCCAACGTCCTGACTTTC. It translates to CSVADRDSGANVLTF.

This clone was counted between two and nine times. V is TRBV15 and J is TRBJ1-2; tentatively, D is TRBD1 (6 bases). Germline-derived CDR1 and CDR2 are LNHNV and YYDKDF (reference sequence). Trimming cost V 5 bases and J 4 bases, with 11 bases left between them. CDR3 length equals 13 residues. The CDR3 spells CATSLGQTYGYTF. Written as DNA, the CDR3 is TGTGCCACCAGCCTAGGACAGACCTATGGCTACACCTTC. Full variable domain (rest looked up from reference TRBV15 and TRBJ1-2): DAMVIQNPRYQVTQFGKPVTLSCSQTLNHNVMYWYQQKSSQAPKLLFHYYDKDFNNEADTPDNFQSRRPNTSFCFLDIRSPGLGDTAMYLCATSLGQTYGYTFGSGTRLTVV.

The CDR3 here is CASRFTGALYEQYF. The CDR3 DNA sequence: TGTGCCAGCAGGTTTACAGGGGCCCTCTACGAGCAGTACTTC. The chain recombines TRBV5-6 with TRBJ2-7; 7 bases are shared with TRBD1. Per germline, CDR1 SGHDT and CDR2 YYEEEE. With 5 bases clipped from V and 3 bases from J, the junction kept 8 bases outside the gene matches. The CDR3 is 14 residues long.

The chain has TRBV6-5 and TRBJ2-5; maybe TRBD1 (6 bases). This CDR3 has 12 residues. Trimming took off 4 bases at V and 5 bases at J, with 8 bases between the two ends. Germline-derived CDR1 and CDR2 are MNHEY and SVGAGI. The CDR3 sequence: CASSSGVETQYF. The DNA of the CDR3 is TGTGCCAGCAGTTCAGGGGTCGAGACCCAGTACTTC.

The V gene is TRBV7-2, the J gene TRBJ1-6; D unresolved. Between the trimmed V and J ends, which lost 0 bases and 6 bases, there was a span of 6 bases. The CDR3 has 14 amino acids. Germline lookup yields CDR1 SGHTA and CDR2 FQGNSA. CDR3 DNA: TGTGCCAGCAGCTTAGCAGAGACTAATTCACCCCTCCACTTT. This sequence encodes CASSLAETNSPLHF.

This chain uses TRBV4-1 with TRBJ2-2, with a possible D match to TRBD1 (6 bases). Germline lookup yields CDR1 MGHRA and CDR2 YSYEKL. This CDR3 has 12 residues. The V and J ends lost 8 bases and 4 bases respectively, with 8 bases between them. The CDR3 is CASQGSTGELFF. CDR3 in DNA: TGCGCCAGCCAGGGGAGCACCGGGGAGCTGTTTTTT.

The chain uses TRBV5-6 and TRBJ2-7, with unresolved D. The CDR3 contains 14 residues. Trimming pared 4 bases from V and 1 base from J, leaving 12 bases between. Germline V gene sequence: CDR1 SGHDT, CDR2 YYEEEE. CDR3 sequence (DNA): TGTGCCAGCAGCCTTGGGCTCGGATCCTACGAGCAGTACTTC. This gives the protein CASSLGLGSYEQYF.

The V gene is TRBV21-1, the J gene TRBJ2-7; TRBD1 is the table's D call and was not checked against the DNA. TRBV21-1 is an annotated pseudogene. The CDR3 sequence is 12 residues long. The CDR3 nucleotides read TGTGCCAGAATACACAGGGTCTACGAGCAGTACTTC. This codes for CARIHRVYEQYF.

The chain recombines TRBV6-5 with TRBJ2-5, with D maybe TRBD2 (6 bases). Germline CDR1 MNHEY, CDR2 SVGAGI. CDR3 length: 14 residues. V lost 5 bases, J lost 1 base, and 11 bases lay in between. The CDR3: CASSVAAGQETQYF. CDR3 DNA: TGTGCCAGCAGTGTGGCAGCGGGCCAAGAGACCCAGTACTTC.

The J gene is TRBJ2-3, the V gene TRBV29-1; D call uncertain. There are 13 residues in the CDR3. V shed 3 bases and J shed 1 base, with 8 bases lying between them. The germline V gene has CDR1 SQVTM and CDR2 ANQGSEA. The CDR3 reads CSVEVDGTDTQYF. DNA for the CDR3: TGCAGCGTTGAGGTGGACGGCACAGATACGCAGTATTTT.

This clone was observed a single time. The V and J genes are TRBV30 and TRBJ2-7; 8 bases fit TRBD1. V gave up 7 bases and J gave up 0 bases; unmatched junction bases: 5. The CDR3 consists of 13 residues. Per germline, CDR1 GTSNPN and CDR2 SVGIG (reference sequence). CDR3 loop: CASTGDYSYEQYF. CDR3 nucleotide sequence: TGTGCCTCGACAGGGGATTACTCCTACGAGCAGTACTTC.

The chain employs TRBV7-2 and TRBJ2-7, with D unresolved. Germline V gene data show CDR1 as SGHTA and CDR2 as FQGNSA. This CDR3 is 12 amino acids long. Trimming left V 5 bases short and J 0 bases short, with 5 bases between. The CDR3 DNA reads TGTGCCAGCAGCCCTCCCTCCTACGAGCAGTACTTC. Its protein product is CASSPPSYEQYF. The entire variable domain, with the rest obtained from reference TRBV7-2 and TRBJ2-7, is as follows: GAGVSQSPSNKVTEKGKDVELRCDPISGHTALYWYRQSLGQGLEFLIYFQGNSAPDKSGLPSDRFSAERTGGSVSTLTIQRTQQEDSAVYLCASSPPSYEQYFGPGTRLTVT.

This chain links TRBV10-3 with TRBJ2-7, with 7 bases identical to TRBD1. Trimming cost V 4 bases and J 0 bases; bases outside gene matches: 3. CDR3 length: 14 residues. Germline values: CDR1 ENHRY, CDR2 SYGVKD. The CDR3 region is CAISVGQLSYEQYF. DNA of the CDR3: TGTGCCATCAGTGTGGGACAGCTCTCCTACGAGCAGTACTTC.

This rearrangement joins TRBV9 to TRBJ2-7, with TRBD2 as a possible D gene (5 bases). This CDR3 region has 12 residues. V dropped 4 bases and J dropped 4 bases, with 9 bases sitting between them. Germline lookup yields CDR1 SGDLS and CDR2 YYNGEE. CDR3 coding DNA: TGTGCCAGCAGCCCCAGCGGATACGAGCAGTACTTC. Amino acids: CASSPSGYEQYF.

The gene calls are TRBV5-6 and TRBJ2-7; D gene unclear. CDR1 and CDR2 from the germline V gene are SGHDT and YYEEEE. This CDR3 has 13 residues. The V end was cut by 2 bases, the J end by 1 base, with 7 bases between. For the CDR3, the DNA is TGTGCCAGCAGCTTAGGAGAGTCCTACGAGCAGTACTTC. It is translated as CASSLGESYEQYF. Complete variable domain (other parts from reference TRBV5-6 and TRBJ2-7): DAGVTQSPTHLIKTRGQQVTLRCSPKSGHDTVSWYQQALGQGPQFIFQYYEEEERQRGNFPDRFSGHQFPNYSSELNVNALLLGDSALYLCASSLGESYEQYFGPGTRLTVT.

CDR3 sequence reads: CASTTRLFGELFF. CDR3 bases: TGTGCCAGCACTACTAGGCTCTTCGGGGAGCTGTTTTTT. This rearrangement joins TRBV27 to TRBJ2-2; D is perhaps TRBD2 (5 bases). V shed 7 bases and J shed 7 bases, with 13 bases lying between them. The V gene's germline CDR1 is MNHEY and CDR2 SMNVEV (reference sequence). The CDR3 is 13 residues long.

CDR3 DNA: TGCAGCGTTGCGACTAGCGGGGGTGAGACCCAGTACTTC. Its translation is CSVATSGGETQYF. The rearrangement uses TRBV29-1 and TRBJ2-5, with 12 bases matching TRBD2. Trimming took 4 bases from V and 5 from J; bases not matched to a gene: 2. The germline V gene has CDR1 SQVTM and CDR2 ANQGSEA. This CDR3 has 13 residues.

This clone was counted once. The chain combines TRBV7-9 with TRBJ2-5; 11 bases are a match to TRBD2. This CDR3 spans 18 amino acids. Germline V lookup: CDR1 SEHNR, CDR2 FQNEAQ (reference sequence). With 5 bases clipped from V and 5 bases from J, the junction kept 16 bases outside the gene matches. The CDR3 spells CASSHPLVTSGNGETQYF. The CDR3 coding sequence is TGTGCCAGCAGCCACCCACTCGTGACTAGCGGGAACGGGGAGACCCAGTACTTC. The full variable domain, its missing parts supplied by reference TRBV7-9 and TRBJ2-5, is DTGVSQNPRHKITKRGQNVTFRCDPISEHNRLYWYRQTLGQGPEFLTYFQNEAQLEKSRLLSDRFSAERPKGSFSTLEIQRTEQGDSAMYLCASSHPLVTSGNGETQYFGPGTRLLVL.